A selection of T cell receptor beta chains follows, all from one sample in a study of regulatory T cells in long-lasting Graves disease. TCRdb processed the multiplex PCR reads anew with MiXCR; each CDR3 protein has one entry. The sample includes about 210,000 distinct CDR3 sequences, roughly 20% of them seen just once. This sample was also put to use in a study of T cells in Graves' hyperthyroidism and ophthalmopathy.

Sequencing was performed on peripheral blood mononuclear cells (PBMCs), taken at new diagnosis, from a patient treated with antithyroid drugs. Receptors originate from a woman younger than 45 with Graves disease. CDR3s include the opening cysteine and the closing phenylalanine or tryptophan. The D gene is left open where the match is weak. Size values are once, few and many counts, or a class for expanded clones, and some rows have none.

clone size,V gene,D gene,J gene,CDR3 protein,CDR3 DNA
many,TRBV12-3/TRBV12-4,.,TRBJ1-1,CASSFSTTTEAFF,TGTGCCAGCAGTTTCAGCACGACCACTGAAGCTTTCTTT
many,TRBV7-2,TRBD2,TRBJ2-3,CASSSPGGDTQYF,TGTGCCAGCAGCTCGCCGGGGGGAGATACGCAGTATTTT
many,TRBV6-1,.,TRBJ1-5,CASRLDPTTNQPQHF,TGTGCCAGCAGGCTTGACCCTACGACAAATCAGCCCCAGCATTTT
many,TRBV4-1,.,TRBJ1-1,CASSQERTTEAFF,TGCGCCAGCAGCCAAGAACGGACCACTGAAGCTTTCTTT
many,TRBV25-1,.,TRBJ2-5,CASGAYETQYF,TGTGCCAGCGGGGCATATGAGACCCAGTACTTC
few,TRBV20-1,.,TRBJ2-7,CSARVGSNGEQYF,TGCAGTGCTAGAGTCGGCAGTAACGGCGAGCAGTACTTC
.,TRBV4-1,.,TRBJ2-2,CASSQPDYAGELFF,TGCGCCAGCAGCCAGCCTGACTACGCCGGGGAGCTGTTTTTT
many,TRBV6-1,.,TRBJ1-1,CASSGNNVAFF,TGTGCCAGCAGTGGCAACAACGTAGCTTTCTTT
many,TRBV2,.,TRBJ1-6,CASSALGVSYNSPLHF,TGTGCCAGCAGTGCCCTAGGGGTCTCCTATAATTCACCCCTCCACTTT
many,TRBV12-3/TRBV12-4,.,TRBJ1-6,CASTLRRVPNSPLHF,TGTGCCAGCACTCTAAGGAGGGTCCCTAATTCACCCCTCCACTTT
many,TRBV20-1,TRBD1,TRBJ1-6,CSARAHSSGTGASPLHF,TGCAGTGCTAGAGCCCATTCGTCCGGGACAGGGGCGTCACCCCTCCACTTT
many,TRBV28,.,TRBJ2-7,CASSVGPGEQYF,TGTGCCAGCAGTGTCGGTCCGGGGGAGCAGTACTTC
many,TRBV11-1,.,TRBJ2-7,CASSSPVGGGEQYF,TGTGCCAGCAGCTCCCCGGTCGGGGGAGGCGAGCAGTACTTC
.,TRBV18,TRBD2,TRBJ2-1,CASSPVSGRATEQFF,TGTGCCAGCTCACCGGTTAGCGGGAGGGCCACTGAGCAGTTCTTC
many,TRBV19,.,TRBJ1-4,CASSIRPPGEKLFF,TGTGCCAGTAGTATTCGGCCACCTGGGGAAAAACTGTTTTTT
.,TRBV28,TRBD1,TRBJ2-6,CASRTGQGARGANVLTF,TGTGCCAGCAGGACGGGACAGGGGGCGCGCGGGGCCAACGTCCTGACTTTC
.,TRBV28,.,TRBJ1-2,CASSLGGRTNYGYTF,TGTGCCAGCAGTTTAGGTGGCCGGACTAACTATGGCTACACCTTC
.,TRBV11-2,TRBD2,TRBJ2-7,CASSLTSGGTYEQYF,TGTGCCAGCAGCTTAACTAGCGGGGGGACCTACGAGCAGTACTTC
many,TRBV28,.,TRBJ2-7,CASSSYQTGRTYF,TGTGCCAGCAGTTCATACCAGACTGGACGGACGTACTTC
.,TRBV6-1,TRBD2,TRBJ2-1,CASRGTSGRAYNEQFF,TGTGCCAGCAGAGGGACTAGCGGGAGGGCCTACAATGAGCAGTTCTTC
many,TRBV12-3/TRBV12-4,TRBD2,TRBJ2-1,CASSFSGGAGDEQFF,TGTGCCAGCAGTTTTAGCGGGGGGGCCGGTGATGAGCAGTTCTTC
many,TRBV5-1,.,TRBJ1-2,CASSSRGDGYTF,TGCGCCAGCAGCTCCCGGGGCGATGGCTACACCTTC
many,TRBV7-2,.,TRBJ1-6,CASSLGSNNSPLHF,TGTGCCAGCAGCCTGGGATCCAATAATTCACCCCTCCACTTT
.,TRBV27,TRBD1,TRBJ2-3,CASSAIPGQGTDTQYF,TGTGCCAGCAGCGCCATCCCGGGACAGGGGACAGATACGCAGTATTTT
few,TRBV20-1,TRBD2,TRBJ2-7,CSARDKAPGLLLEQYF,TGCAGTGCTAGAGATAAGGCCCCGGGACTACTCCTCGAGCAGTACTTC
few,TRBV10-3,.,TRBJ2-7,CAISESSYEQYF,TGTGCCATCAGTGAGTCCTCCTACGAGCAGTACTTC
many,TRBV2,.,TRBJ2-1,CASRQANYNEQFF,TGTGCCAGCCGACAGGCGAATTACAATGAGCAGTTCTTC